What follows describes a single T cell receptor beta chain. Its antigen is currently unknown. The data belong to a study of beta chain features in type 1 diabetes. Isolated RNA was reverse transcribed in full, so expressed TCRB transcripts were sequenced. Profiled with immunoSEQ multiplex PCR; TCRdb holds only in-frame clones, not every one. The sample shows about 900,000 clones, 15% to 20% of them seen only once. Every donor provided one heparinised blood draw, which averaged approximately 100 mL. The V gene end was trimmed by 1 base and the J gene end by 2 bases; junction bases not matched to a gene: 7. The CDR3 consists of 17 residues. Looked up from germline, CDR1 is KGHSH and CDR2 is LQKENI. Regarding the study as a whole: An over-representation of cells with high TCR expression could result from cDNA sequencing. There were fewer insertions and more deletions at the VDJ junctions of type 1 diabetes patients.

The rearrangement links TRBV18 to TRBJ2-1, with 8 positions matching TRBD2. This clonotype originated in a woman aged 18-29 years in good health. The sample consisted of naive CD4+ T cells from blood. The CDR3 sequence is CASSPLDSGITYNEQFF. The CDR3 DNA sequence: TGTGCCAGCTCACCACTTGATAGCGGGATCACCTACAATGAGCAGTTCTTC.